This TCR beta chain was observed in a study of T cells in Graves' hyperthyroidism and ophthalmopathy. In the case of this clonotype: The antigen is undetermined.

Diagnosis of hyperthyroidism was new in patients aged 18 to 65, and its duration was under 2 months. Germline assignment: CDR1 LGHDT and CDR2 YNNKEL (reference sequence). The V gene lost 4 bases and the J gene lost 7 bases, with 14 bases spanning the gap. This CDR3 region has 15 residues. RNA transcripts yielded amplified TCR beta CDR3 regions. HTBI primers were employed in a first-round RT-PCR of the TCR CDR3. TCRdb redid the calling of the multiplex PCR reads with MiXCR, one entry per CDR3 protein. The sample lists hundreds of thousands of distinct CDR3 sequences; approximately 13% were seen once. Findings and limits, study-wide: Most expanded thyroid clonotypes above 0.001 recurred in blood. Ophthalmopathy got predicted by the model a median approximately 6 months before its onset. Researchers report that a 13 V-J model separated ophthalmopathy from stable hyperthyroidism.

The chain has TRBV3-1 and TRBJ1-6; D might be TRBD1 (5 bases). The sequenced sample consisted of blood. The TCR originated in a woman younger than 30 with Graves' hyperthyroidism. CDR3 loop: CASSPGRAGNSPLHF. The CDR3 DNA follows: TGTGCCAGCAGCCCTGGACGGGCAGGGAATTCACCCCTCCACTTT.